This TCR beta chain was observed in a study of human T cells and chemical hapten exposure. Study in general: Patches with 0.01% DPC went on the upper back, and the tests were read at 6 days. Study-level findings and limits: Higher patch test scores went with higher counts of PT1 expanded TCRs.

It was the library that attached unique molecular identifiers to individual cDNA molecules. TCRdb reanalysed the RACE reads using MiXCR and keeps one entry per CDR3 protein. The data hold about 110,000 distinct CDR3 sequences, with 12% observed a single time. This clonotype was recorded many times. Its antigen is unidentified. Stated time point: pre-sensitization, week 0. Regarding treatment: therapeutic diphenylcyclopropenone sensitization with weekly scalp DPC. The V gene's germline CDR1 is SNHLY and CDR2 FYNNEI. V lost 4 bases and J 7 bases, leaving 11 bases between the germline ends. This CDR3 is 13 amino acids long.

This sequence was found in a woman between 50 and 59 years old with alopecia areata. Some clones in this sample may be carry-over from other donors' samples. The V gene is TRBV2, the J gene TRBJ2-1; maybe TRBD2 (6 bases). The specimen comprised whole blood, sampled in connection with sensitization to the hapten diphenylcyclopropenone (DPC). In nucleotides, the CDR3 is TGTGCCAGCAGTGCGGGAGTGGGTAATGAGCAGTTCTTC. Residues: CASSAGVGNEQFF.